This section outlines one T cell receptor beta chain sequence together with its context. RNA-based 3' RACE libraries used unique molecular identifiers. TCRdb recomputed calls from the 3' RACE reads with MiXCR, one row per CDR3 protein. The repertoire holds 90,000 or so distinct CDR3 sequences, with roughly 6.7% as singletons. The treatment is: PENTA 11 planned treatment interruption arm or continuous ART arm. The source of the sample is a study of HIV-infected children after antiretroviral therapy interruption. Trimming removed 2 bases from V and 6 bases from J; junction bases left unmatched: 10. The CDR3 extends over 17 amino acids.

Here the sequenced sample was CD45RA+ CD4+ T cells from PBMCs, pooled from several time points, taken from a donor given antiretroviral therapy, either interrupted or continuous. Subset indicated: naive CD4+ CD45RA+ CD45RO- T cells. The V call is TRBV6-7, the J call TRBJ2-3, with 11 nucleotides matching TRBD2. TRBV6-7 is sorted into the ORF group, with uncertain function. This TCR was recovered from a pool of human donors with HIV. The CDR3 DNA follows: TGTGCCAGCAGTTACCGAGCGACTAGCGGGAACCTTGATACGCAGTATTTT. It yields the protein CASSYRATSGNLDTQYF.